The 27 T cell receptor beta chains reported below all come from one sample, sequenced in a study of shared clonotypes between healthy human individuals. Assay used: immunoSEQ multiplex PCR; TCRdb lists only in-frame clones, some missing. The sample gives about 2.3 million clones, 90% to 95% of which show up once; roughly 0.36% is in the top ten. Material for sequencing was naive CD4+ T cells from PBMCs. Stated subset: CD45RA+ positively selected. These receptors were taken from a man aged 18 to 35 in good health. Some clones in this sample may be carry-over from other donors' samples.

This clone was recorded once. The germline gene is not matched at one end of the junction; a read error may be the cause. This chain connects TRBV5-1 to TRBJ2-7; TRBD2 aligns across 11 bases. CDR1 is SGHRS and CDR2 is YFSETQ in the germline V gene. This CDR3 has 14 residues. CDR3 residues: CANSLEGTSGEQYF. Here the CDR3 DNA reads TGCGCCAACAGCTTGGAAGGGACTAGCGGTGAGCAGTACTTC.

This rearrangement joins TRBV21-1 to TRBJ2-5; the table's D call, TRBD1, was not checked against the DNA. TRBV21-1 corresponds to a pseudogene. CDR3 length: 13 residues. The CDR3 loop reads CASSKAAQETQYF. CDR3 DNA: TGTGCCAGCAGCAAAGCGGCCCAAGAGACCCAGTACTTC.

CDR3 sequence (DNA): TGTGCCAGCTCACCACGTAGCGGGAGGCACACAGATACGCAGTATTTT. Protein product: CASSPRSGRHTDTQYF. The chain links TRBV18 to TRBJ2-3; 10 nucleotides agree with TRBD2. The CDR3 has 16 amino acids. The germline V gene encodes CDR1 KGHSH and CDR2 LQKENI. V lost 1 base to trimming and J lost 2 bases; unmatched junction nucleotides: 3.

This clone showed up just once. The V and J genes are TRBV28 and TRBJ1-2, with D uncertain. Looked up from germline, CDR1 is MDHEN and CDR2 is SYDVKM. The CDR3 length is 14 residues. V dropped 7 bases and J dropped 6 bases, with 18 bases sitting between them. The CDR3 nucleotides read TGTGCCAGCAAGGGAGGGAAAGGATTTAATGGCTACACCTTC. This gives the protein CASKGGKGFNGYTF.

V and J are TRBV9 and TRBJ2-3, with 7 bases fitting TRBD2. Germline CDR1 reads SGDLS; CDR2 reads YYNGEE. The junction had 12 bases not matched to a gene; V was cut back by 0 bases and J by 5 bases. This CDR3 is built from 17 residues. The CDR3 protein is CASSVGSAGASGDTQYF. The CDR3 bases are TGTGCCAGCAGCGTAGGATCGGCGGGAGCCTCAGGAGATACGCAGTATTTT.

In regard to this clone: Different DNA sequences within this sample yield the same CDR3. The chain has TRBV6-6 and TRBJ1-3; D is uncertain. The V and J ends lost 0 bases and 1 base respectively, with 7 bases between them. CDR1 is MNHNY, CDR2 SVGAGI, per germline (reference sequence). The CDR3 is 15 residues long. CDR3 DNA: TGTGCCAGCAGTTACTCGACGGGATCTGGAAACACCATATATTTT. Translating gives CASSYSTGSGNTIYF.

The chain has TRBV9 and TRBJ2-5; TRBD2 is a possible D gene (6 bases). CDR1 SGDLS and CDR2 YYNGEE come from the germline V gene. With 2 bases removed from V and 5 bases from J, the gap between germline ends came to 13 bases. The CDR3 is made up of 14 amino acids. The DNA for the CDR3 is TGTGCCAGCAGCGTTATCGGGGGAACGGAGACCCAGTACTTC. Its translation: CASSVIGGTETQYF.

The chain recombines TRBV7-8 with TRBJ2-1, with 7 positions matching TRBD2. The length of the CDR3 is 15 residues. V lost 8 bases to trimming and J lost 9 bases; unmatched junction nucleotides: 16. CDR1 is SGHVS and CDR2 is FQNEAQ in the germline V gene. The CDR3 region has the DNA TGTGCCAGCGGACGGTCGCCTAGCGGTTTCGGTGAGCAGTTCTTC. It codes for CASGRSPSGFGEQFF.

The chain couples TRBV7-2 to TRBJ1-5; perhaps TRBD1 as D (6 bases). Trimming removed 5 bases at V and 4 bases at J, with 9 bases between. The CDR3 sequence is 13 residues long. CDR1 is SGHTA and CDR2 is FQGNSA in the germline V gene. The CDR3 here is CASSRDTNQPQHF. The DNA of the CDR3 is TGTGCCAGCAGCCGGGACACAAATCAGCCCCAGCATTTT.

The chain employs TRBV5-8 and TRBJ1-2, with 9 nucleotides matching TRBD1. V gave up 5 bases and J gave up 0 bases; unmatched junction bases: 2. The CDR3 totals 14 residues. CDR1 and CDR2 (germline): SGHTS, YDEGEE. The chain's CDR3 is CASRWDRANYGYTF. CDR3 nucleotide sequence: TGTGCCAGCAGATGGGACAGGGCTAACTATGGCTACACCTTC.

This clone was found once. The CDR3, as DNA: TGTGCCACAAGCGACGGCGGGAGGGCCGGAGAGACCCAGTACTTC. Translated: CATSDGGRAGETQYF. This chain links TRBV28 with TRBJ2-5, with 9 bases identical to TRBD2. The J segment lost 4 bases and the V segment lost 10 bases, leaving 13 bases of the junction unmatched. CDR3 size: 15 residues. Germline V CDR1 and CDR2: MDHEN, SYDVKM.

The rearrangement joins TRBV27 to TRBJ2-7; TRBD1 matches at 7 bases. The CDR3 consists of 15 residues. Germline V CDR1 and CDR2: MNHEY, SMNVEV (reference sequence). Trimming cost V 6 bases and J 8 bases; bases outside gene matches: 16. CDR3 residues: CASRRQKGAEGQQYF. The DNA of the CDR3 is TGTGCCAGCAGGAGACAAAAGGGGGCTGAGGGACAGCAGTACTTC.

Concerning this clone itself: An end of the junction does not agree with germline; a read error may underlie this. Other DNA sequences in this sample translate to the same CDR3. The chain couples TRBV6-5 to TRBJ2-7; maybe TRBD1 (5 bases). This CDR3 region has 14 residues. Germline V CDR1 and CDR2: MNHEY, SVGAGI. The CDR3: CASSYSAGSYEQYF. As DNA, the CDR3 is TGTGCCAGCAGTTACTCGGCAGGGTCCTATGAGCAGTACTTC.

The J gene is TRBJ2-7, the V gene TRBV7-3, with 13 bases matching TRBD2. The CDR3 length is 15 residues. With V trimmed by 6 bases and J by 7 bases, 9 bases remained unmatched. Germline values: CDR1 SGHTA, CDR2 FQGTGA. The CDR3 DNA reads TGTGCCAGCAGTTTCGGACTAGCGGGAGTTCGTGAGCAGTACTTC. As protein: CASSFGLAGVREQYF.

The genes are TRBV30 and TRBJ2-7, with D possibly being TRBD1 (5 bases). Germline V gives CDR1 GTSNPN, CDR2 SVGIG (reference sequence). CDR3 length: 13 amino acids. The V end lost 5 bases, the J end lost 0 bases, and 11 bases lay between the germline ends. The DNA for the CDR3 is TGTGCCTGGTCAGGCAGGGACTCCTACGAGCAGTACTTC. Amino acid sequence: CAWSGRDSYEQYF.

With regard to this clone: The identical CDR3 is also encoded by other nucleotide sequences in the sample. The chain recombines TRBV9 with TRBJ2-7; a possible D gene is TRBD2 (6 bases). The CDR3 consists of 15 residues. Germline CDR1 and CDR2: SGDLS and YYNGEE. V was shortened by 2 bases and J by 0 bases, with 12 bases between the two germline ends. CDR3 nucleotides: TGTGCCAGCAGCGTGGGTAGCGGCCGCTCCTACGAGCAGTACTTC. Residues: CASSVGSGRSYEQYF.

CDR3 bases: TGCGCCAGCAGCCAGACAGGGTTAGGAAATCAGCCCCAGCATTTT. Its translation: CASSQTGLGNQPQHF. The chain links TRBV5-1 to TRBJ1-5, with 7 bases identical to TRBD1. This CDR3 comprises 15 residues. Germline values: CDR1 SGHRS, CDR2 YFSETQ. The V and J ends lost 4 bases and 4 bases, in that order; junction bases with no gene match: 8.

The chain recombines TRBV2 with TRBJ2-5, with TRBD1 matching over 9 bases. Germline V gives CDR1 SNHLY, CDR2 FYNNEI. V dropped 9 bases and J dropped 2; count of bases not matched to a gene: 1. CDR3 length equals 12 residues. CDR3 DNA: TGTGCCAGGACAGGGGGACAAGAGACCCAGTACTTC. The encoded protein is CARTGGQETQYF.

V gene TRBV28 combines with J gene TRBJ2-5; 8 positions agree with TRBD2. V was clipped by 5 bases and J by 3 bases; unmatched bases: 8. CDR3 length: 15 amino acids. Per germline, CDR1 MDHEN and CDR2 SYDVKM. In DNA, the CDR3 is TGTGCCAGCAGTCCACACGGGACTAGTGAAGAGACCCAGTACTTC. It codes for CASSPHGTSEETQYF.

The chain has TRBV5-1 and TRBJ2-2, with TRBD1 as a possible D gene (5 bases). Germline lookup yields CDR1 SGHRS and CDR2 YFSETQ. V lost 0 bases, J lost 6 bases, and 12 bases lay in between. CDR3 size: 15 residues. CDR3 DNA sequence: TGCGCCAGCAGCTTGGTAGAAAGACAGCCCGGGGAGCTGTTTTTT. Translated: CASSLVERQPGELFF.

The gene calls are TRBV7-7 and TRBJ2-5; D is perhaps TRBD1 or TRBD2 (5 bases each). This CDR3 region has 15 residues. From germline, CDR1 is SSHAT and CDR2 FNYEAQ (reference sequence). The ends were cut back, 0 bases at V and 3 bases at J, with 11 bases in the middle. CDR3 DNA sequence: TGTGCCAGCAGCTTAGCGGGGACGCCGGAAGAGACCCAGTACTTC. Amino acid sequence: CASSLAGTPEETQYF.

This sequence joins TRBV5-1 and TRBJ2-1; 13 nucleotides agree with TRBD2. The CDR3 loop spans 15 amino acids. The trim removed 7 bases at V and 7 bases at J, leaving 8 bases unmatched. Germline loops: CDR1 SGHRS, CDR2 YFSETQ. The CDR3 sequence is CASWRTSGSRNEQFF. Here the CDR3 DNA reads TGCGCCAGCTGGAGGACTAGCGGGAGCCGGAATGAGCAGTTCTTC.

The V and J genes are TRBV5-1 and TRBJ2-3; TRBD1 might be the D (6 bases). Trimming pared 2 bases from V and 4 bases from J, leaving 14 bases between. The germline V gene encodes CDR1 SGHRS and CDR2 YFSETQ. The CDR3 runs 15 residues. CDR3 protein: CASSFRGVFADTQYF. The CDR3 DNA reads as TGCGCCAGCAGCTTCAGGGGAGTGTTTGCAGATACGCAGTATTTT.

The V call is TRBV5-8, the J call TRBJ1-1; TRBD1 matches at 11 bases. The V gene's germline CDR1 is SGHTS and CDR2 YDEGEE. The V gene end was trimmed by 2 bases and the J gene end by 1 base; junction bases not matched to a gene: 7. The CDR3 runs 17 residues. The CDR3 nucleotides are TGTGCCAGCAGCTTACTTCCGGGACAGGGGGAGAACACTGAAGCTTTCTTT. It yields the protein CASSLLPGQGENTEAFF.

This chain links TRBV14 with TRBJ1-2; 8 nucleotides match TRBD1. The germline V gene has CDR1 SGHDN and CDR2 FVKESK. This CDR3 contains 16 residues. Trimming removed 1 base from V and 6 bases from J; junction bases left unmatched: 10. Here the CDR3 reads CASSQANRGTEHGYTF. The CDR3 DNA is TGTGCCAGCAGCCAAGCTAACAGGGGGACCGAGCATGGCTACACCTTC.

This CDR3 is CASSLVVGAGNTIYF. For the CDR3, the DNA is TGCGCCAGCAGCTTGGTAGTGGGCGCTGGAAACACCATATATTTT. The chain couples TRBV5-1 to TRBJ1-3; D is unclear. CDR1 SGHRS and CDR2 YFSETQ come from the germline V gene. The length of the CDR3 is 15 residues. V was clipped by 0 bases and J by 2 bases, with 9 bases between them.

This clone was recorded only once. The chain has TRBV2 and TRBJ2-2; 10 bases match TRBD2. This CDR3 spans 13 amino acids. Germline V lookup: CDR1 SNHLY, CDR2 FYNNEI. V lost 4 bases to trimming and J lost 15 bases; unmatched junction nucleotides: 8. The CDR3 coding sequence is TGTGCCAGCAGTGGCCTAGCGGGAGTCCCGATGTTTTTT. Its protein is CASSGLAGVPMFF.